These 26 T cell receptor beta chains originate from one sample sequenced in a study of T cells in Graves' hyperthyroidism and ophthalmopathy. Amplified TCR beta CDR3 regions came from RNA transcripts. With the HTBI primer set, the TCR CDR3 went through a first round of RT-PCR. A single record per CDR3 protein comes from TCRdb applying MiXCR to the multiplex PCR reads. The top ten clones hold approximately 10% of a sample with 300,000 to 400,000 distinct CDR3 sequences, approximately 15% of them seen once. The sequenced sample was blood. The receptors here all came from a woman aged 55-70 years with Graves' hyperthyroidism.

The rearrangement links TRBV12-3 or TRBV12-4 to TRBJ1-1; weak D call: TRBD1 (6 bases). The CDR3 extends over 15 amino acids. The V and J ends lost 6 bases and 5 bases respectively, with 19 bases between them. CDR3: CASRIPGGARTEAFF. DNA of the CDR3: TGTGCCAGCAGAATCCCGGGGGGGGCACGGACTGAAGCTTTCTTT.

Many counts were recorded for this clonotype. The gene calls are TRBV12-3 or TRBV12-4 and TRBJ1-1; 10 bases are shared with TRBD1. The CDR3 extends over 15 amino acids. V lost 5 bases and J lost 3; bases outside the gene matches: 6. Here the CDR3 reads CASSPRTGGYTEAFF. The DNA for the CDR3 is TGTGCCAGCAGTCCGCGGACAGGGGGGTACACTGAAGCTTTCTTT.

For this clonotype: A read error may produce the germline difference seen at one junction end. J is TRBJ2-5 and V is TRBV15; D may be TRBD2 (5 bases). The V gene's germline CDR1 is LNHNV and CDR2 YYDKDF (reference sequence). CDR3 size: 13 residues. As DNA, the CDR3 is TGTGCCACCAGCAGCGGCCAACACCTGGCGCGGGACTTC. This translates into CATSSGQHLARDF.

The chain carries TRBV27 and TRBJ2-5, with 7 bases fitting TRBD1. Germline V lookup: CDR1 MNHEY, CDR2 SMNVEV (reference sequence). V shed 8 bases and J 5 bases; nucleotides not matched to a gene: 11. This CDR3 region has 14 residues. The CDR3 loop reads CASAYRQGRETQYF. Here the CDR3 DNA reads TGTGCCAGCGCGTATCGACAGGGTCGGGAGACCCAGTACTTC.

At least ten counts were recorded for this clonotype. The genes are TRBV30 and TRBJ2-1; D perhaps matches TRBD2 (5 bases). This CDR3 contains 13 residues. Germline-derived CDR1 and CDR2 are GTSNPN and SVGIG (reference sequence). Trimming took off 5 bases at V and 3 bases at J, with 11 bases between the two ends. CDR3 sequence reads: CAWYGVRYNEQFF. The CDR3 DNA sequence: TGTGCCTGGTACGGGGTCCGCTACAATGAGCAGTTCTTC.

This clonotype was seen more than once but under ten times. A clone one base away is much larger, so this may be a read error. The chain couples TRBV27 to TRBJ1-6, with 7 bases fitting TRBD1. CDR3 length: 16 residues. Germline CDR1 is MNHEY and CDR2 is SMNVEV (reference sequence). The CDR3 is CTSSNTGASYNSPLHF. The CDR3 nucleotides are TGTACCAGCAGTAACACAGGGGCCTCCTATAATTCACCCCTCCACTTT.

The gene calls are TRBV29-1 and TRBJ2-1; D remains ambiguous. The DNA end is a closer match to TRBJ2-7, so the J assignment may be wrong. The CDR3 covers 11 residues. Per the germline V gene, CDR1 is SQVTM and CDR2 is ANQGSEA. The CDR3 loop reads CSGPVANEQYF. DNA of the CDR3: TGCAGCGGTCCCGTAGCCAATGAGCAGTACTTC.

The chain joins TRBV9 to TRBJ1-1, with no clear D. V was pared by 4 bases and J by 1 base, with 8 bases between. Per the germline V gene, CDR1 is SGDLS and CDR2 is YYNGEE. The CDR3 is 13 residues long. CDR3 sequence reads: CASSPMRNTEAFF. The CDR3 nucleotides are TGTGCCAGCAGCCCCATGCGGAACACTGAAGCTTTCTTT.

This clonotype has at least ten counts. The V and J genes are TRBV5-1 and TRBJ1-2; D not resolved. Trimming took off 4 bases at V and 0 bases at J, with 7 bases between the two ends. Per the germline V gene, CDR1 is SGHRS and CDR2 is YFSETQ. This CDR3 has 13 residues. The CDR3 is CASSIEANYGYTF. The CDR3 DNA reads as TGCGCCAGCAGCATCGAGGCTAACTATGGCTACACCTTC. Looking up the rest from reference TRBV5-1 and TRBJ1-2 gives the full variable domain: KAGVTQTPRYLIKTRGQQVTLSCSPISGHRSVSWYQQTPGQGLQFLFEYFSETQRNKGNFPGRFSGRQFSNSRSEMNVSTLELGDSALYLCASSIEANYGYTFGSGTRLTVV.

This clonotype came up many times. This sequence joins TRBV15 and TRBJ2-1; 7 bases line up with TRBD1. With V trimmed by 0 bases and J by 6 bases, 14 bases remained unmatched. The V gene's germline CDR1 is LNHNV and CDR2 YYDKDF (reference sequence). The CDR3 length is 18 residues. The CDR3 DNA sequence: TGTGCCACCAGCAGAGATGAGTGGGACAGAAAAGCGACCAATGAGCAGTTCTTC. Translation gives CATSRDEWDRKATNEQFF.

This clonotype was counted ten times or more. The chain couples TRBV7-3 to TRBJ2-1, with 8 bases identical to TRBD2. Germline V gene lookup returns CDR1 SGHTA and CDR2 FQGTGA. Trimming took 2 bases from V and 5 from J; bases not matched to a gene: 8. This CDR3 contains 16 residues. The CDR3 loop reads CASSLGRGLGHNEQFF. The CDR3 DNA reads as TGTGCCAGCAGCTTAGGTAGGGGACTAGGACACAATGAGCAGTTCTTC.

About this clonotype: Given a much more abundant clone one base away, this may be a read error. A read error is likely, as this CDR3 ends without the conserved phenylalanine or tryptophan. The chain is built from TRBV20-1 and TRBJ2-3; 10 nucleotides line up with TRBD1. V dropped 6 bases and J dropped 0; count of bases not matched to a gene: 12. Germline CDR1 reads DFQATT; CDR2 reads SNEGSKA (reference sequence). The CDR3 totals 17 residues. The DNA for the CDR3 is TGCAGTGCCACACCGGGACAGGGGACTTCTAGCACAGATACGCAGTATTCT. This gives the protein CSATPGQGTSSTDTQYS.

This clonotype came up many times. This rearrangement joins TRBV11-2 to TRBJ1-3; D gene ambiguous. There are 14 residues in the CDR3. Germline assignment: CDR1 SGHAT and CDR2 FQNNGV. V lost 4 bases, J lost 7 bases, and 14 bases lay in between. The chain's CDR3 is CASSSSSEGNTIYF. In nucleotides, the CDR3 is TGTGCCAGCAGCTCCTCCTCCGAAGGGAACACCATATATTTT.

This clonotype was detected ten times or more. The gene calls are TRBV11-3 and TRBJ2-2; D is unresolved. V lost 6 bases and J 2 bases, leaving 7 bases between the germline ends. In germline, CDR1 is SGHNT, CDR2 YENEEA. This CDR3 is built from 13 residues. CDR3 nucleotide sequence: TGTGCCAGCAGTTTTCAAAACACCGGGGAGCTGTTTTTT. It translates to CASSFQNTGELFF.

This clonotype has a handful of counts. CDR3 residues: CASSFSPRRPKYQETQYF. The CDR3 nucleotides read TGCGCCAGCAGCTTTAGCCCTCGGAGACCCAAGTACCAAGAGACCCAGTACTTC. The J gene is TRBJ2-5, the V gene TRBV5-1; D is ambiguous. The germline gives CDR1 SGHRS, CDR2 YFSETQ. Between the trimmed V and J ends, which lost 2 bases and 0 bases, there was a span of 20 bases. The CDR3 length is 18 residues. Looking up the rest from reference TRBV5-1 and TRBJ2-5 gives the full variable domain: KAGVTQTPRYLIKTRGQQVTLSCSPISGHRSVSWYQQTPGQGLQFLFEYFSETQRNKGNFPGRFSGRQFSNSRSEMNVSTLELGDSALYLCASSFSPRRPKYQETQYFGPGTRLLVL.

This clonotype has ten or more counts. The V and J genes are TRBV5-4 and TRBJ2-1, with TRBD1 matching 8 bases. In germline, CDR1 is SGHNT, CDR2 YYREEE (reference sequence). The junction had 1 base not matched to a gene; V was cut back by 3 bases and J by 8 bases. This CDR3 has 12 amino acids. The CDR3, as DNA: TGTGCCAGCAGCTACAGGGGGTATGAGCAGTTCTTC. It is translated as CASSYRGYEQFF.

This clonotype was detected many times. This chain connects TRBV7-9 to TRBJ2-5, with D unresolved. Germline values: CDR1 SEHNR, CDR2 FQNEAQ (reference sequence). Trimming took 5 bases from V and 2 from J, leaving 12 bases between them. The CDR3 totals 14 residues. CDR3 in amino acids: CASSPREAQETQYF. The CDR3 bases are TGTGCCAGCAGCCCTCGAGAAGCACAAGAGACCCAGTACTTC.

This clonotype was found many times. The chain carries TRBV6-4 and TRBJ1-2; TRBD1 might be the D (5 bases). The germline V gene encodes CDR1 MRHNA and CDR2 SNTAGT. The CDR3 consists of 15 residues. V dropped 5 bases and J dropped 4 bases, with 17 bases sitting between them. The CDR3 protein is CASSNTGTAPYGYTF. In DNA form, the CDR3 reads TGTGCCAGCAGTAACACCGGGACGGCGCCCTATGGCTACACCTTC.

The sample holds a few counts of this clonotype. This sequence joins TRBV5-1 and TRBJ2-2; 8 bases align to TRBD1. Trimming at V came to 4 bases and at J to 1 base, leaving 3 bases not matched to a gene. Germline assignment: CDR1 SGHRS and CDR2 YFSETQ. The CDR3 is 15 residues long. The CDR3 DNA follows: TGCGCCAGCAGCCACGGACAGGGGAACACCGGGGAGCTGTTTTTT. Encoded protein: CASSHGQGNTGELFF.

In its sample, this clonotype was seen many times. J is TRBJ2-3 and V is TRBV20-1; a possible D gene is TRBD2 (5 bases). Trimming removed 8 bases from V and 0 bases from J, with 18 bases in between. Germline CDR1 is DFQATT and CDR2 is SNEGSKA (reference sequence). CDR3 length: 15 amino acids. The CDR3 DNA sequence: TGCAGTCCCGGTCTGGCTAGCTCTAGCACAGATACGCAGTATTTT. Translating gives CSPGLASSSTDTQYF.

This clonotype was detected ten times or more. The chain links TRBV10-3 to TRBJ1-1; D not certain. The germline V and J ends were trimmed by 11 bases and 1 base, with 11 bases remaining between them. Germline values: CDR1 ENHRY, CDR2 SYGVKD. CDR3 length: 12 residues. The CDR3, as DNA: TGTGCCTTCTCAGCCTCGAACACTGAAGCTTTCTTT. Translating it yields CAFSASNTEAFF.

This clonotype was detected ten times or more. The rearrangement links TRBV28 to TRBJ1-2; D is ambiguous. V lost 11 bases, J lost 4 bases, and 23 bases lay in between. The CDR3 runs to 15 residues. Germline-derived CDR1 and CDR2 are MDHEN and SYDVKM. In nucleotides, the CDR3 is TGTGCCGCAGAGGCTGGTCTGGTAGGGCTCTATGGCTACACCTTC. It translates to CAAEAGLVGLYGYTF.

This clonotype was seen at least ten times. The V gene is TRBV11-2, the J gene TRBJ1-4; D unresolved. The CDR3 is 12 residues long. The V end lost 0 bases, the J end lost 10 bases, and 6 bases lay between the germline ends. CDR1 is SGHAT, CDR2 FQNNGV, per germline. The CDR3 is CASSLERSKLFF. The CDR3 DNA follows: TGTGCCAGCAGCTTAGAGCGGTCAAAACTGTTTTTT.

This clonotype has a handful of counts. This CDR3 reads CASSFGGTYGYTF. CDR3 bases: TGTGCCAGCAGCTTCGGAGGAACCTATGGCTACACCTTC. This chain joins TRBV7-9 and TRBJ1-2; D ambiguous. The CDR3 consists of 13 residues. Per the germline V gene, CDR1 is SEHNR and CDR2 is FQNEAQ (reference sequence). V was cut by 3 bases and J by 4 bases, with 9 bases left in between.

The rearrangement uses TRBV5-4 and TRBJ1-2, with D unresolved. V gave up 3 bases and J gave up 3 bases, with 9 bases separating them. The V gene's germline CDR1 is SGHNT and CDR2 YYREEE (reference sequence). This CDR3 contains 13 residues. As DNA, the CDR3 is TGTGCCAGCAGCTGGTCCGGGGACTATGGCTACACCTTC. This translates into CASSWSGDYGYTF.

In its sample, this clonotype was seen many times. The chain is built from TRBV7-3 and TRBJ2-5, with TRBD2 matching 7 bases. The V gene's germline CDR1 is SGHTA and CDR2 FQGTGA. The length of the CDR3 is 14 residues. After removal of 4 bases from V and 2 bases from J, the junction contained 4 bases not matched to a gene. Written as DNA, the CDR3 is TGTGCCAGCAGCTCGGAGGGACTACAAGAGACCCAGTACTTC. This codes for CASSSEGLQETQYF.